This entry concerns a single T cell receptor (beta chain). Per germline, CDR1 LNHDA and CDR2 SQIVND (reference sequence). Trimming pared 3 bases from V and 10 bases from J, leaving 13 bases between. CDR3 length equals 14 residues. This sample is drawn from a study of blood T cell repertoires in COVID-19. Overall study context: Sites in the United States, Italy and Spain provided acute and convalescent COVID-19 samples. PBMCs, B-cell-depleted T cells, or T cells were the source of the cDNA or gDNA that made up the material.

Authors' data handling: Estimation of nucleated cell counts relied on the amplification of reference gene primers. TCRdb's table, derived via immunoSEQ multiplex PCR, lists solely in-frame clones and lacks some. V and J calls plus clone size are reproduced from that table; the DNA served to infer D and trimming. The sample has some 250,000 clones; roughly nine tenths are singletons. The TCR originated in a man aged 60 to 69 with acute or convalescent COVID-19. The rearrangement links TRBV19 to TRBJ1-6; possible D gene TRBD1, 5 bases. The sequenced material came from peripheral blood. CDR3 sequence (DNA): TGTGCCAGTAGTATCCAACAGGCGGCATCACCCCTCCACTTT. Encoded protein: CASSIQQAASPLHF.